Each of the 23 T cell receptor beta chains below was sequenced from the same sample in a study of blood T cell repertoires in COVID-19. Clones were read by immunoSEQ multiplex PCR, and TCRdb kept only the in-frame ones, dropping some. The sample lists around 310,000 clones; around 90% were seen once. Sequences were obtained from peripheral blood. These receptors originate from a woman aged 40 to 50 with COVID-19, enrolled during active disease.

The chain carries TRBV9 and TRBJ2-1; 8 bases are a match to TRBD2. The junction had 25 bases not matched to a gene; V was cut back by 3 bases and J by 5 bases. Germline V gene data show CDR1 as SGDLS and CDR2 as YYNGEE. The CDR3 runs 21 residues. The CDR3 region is CASSAEKVSGSIWFWDNEQFF. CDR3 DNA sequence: TGTGCCAGCAGCGCCGAAAAGGTGAGCGGGAGCATCTGGTTTTGGGACAATGAGCAGTTCTTC.

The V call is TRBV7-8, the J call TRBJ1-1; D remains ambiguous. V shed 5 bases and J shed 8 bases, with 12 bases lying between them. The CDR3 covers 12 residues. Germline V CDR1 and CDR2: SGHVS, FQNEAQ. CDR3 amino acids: CASSRTGFEAFF. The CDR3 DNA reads TGTGCCAGCAGCCGCACGGGGTTCGAAGCTTTCTTT.

CDR3 in amino acids: CASQTSGGHYGYTF. The DNA of the CDR3 is TGTGCCAGCCAGACCAGCGGGGGCCACTATGGCTACACCTTC. The rearrangement links TRBV9 to TRBJ1-2, with D possibly being TRBD1 (6 bases). The CDR3 is 14 amino acids. V gave up 7 bases and J gave up 3 bases, with 16 bases separating them. From germline, CDR1 is SGDLS and CDR2 YYNGEE.

CDR3 loop: CASSSQGSGWNTIYF. CDR3 nucleotides: TGCGCCAGCAGCTCACAGGGATCGGGATGGAACACCATATATTTT. The rearrangement links TRBV5-1 to TRBJ1-3; perhaps TRBD1 as D (6 bases). Trimming left V 3 bases short and J 7 bases short, with 17 bases between. The CDR3 length is 15 residues. Germline loops: CDR1 SGHRS, CDR2 YFSETQ.

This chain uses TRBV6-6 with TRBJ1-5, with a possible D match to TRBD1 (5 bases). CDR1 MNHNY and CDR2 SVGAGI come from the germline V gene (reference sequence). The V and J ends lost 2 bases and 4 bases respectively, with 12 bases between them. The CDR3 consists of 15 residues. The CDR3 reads CASSYPQGINQPQHF. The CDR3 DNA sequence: TGTGCCAGCAGTTACCCCCAGGGAATTAATCAGCCCCAGCATTTT.

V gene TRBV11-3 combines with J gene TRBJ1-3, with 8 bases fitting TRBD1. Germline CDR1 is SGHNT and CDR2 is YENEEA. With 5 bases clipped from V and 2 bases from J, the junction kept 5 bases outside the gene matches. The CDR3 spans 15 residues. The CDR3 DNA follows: TGTGCCAGCAGCACCCGGACAGGGCCTGGAAACACCATATATTTT. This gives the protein CASSTRTGPGNTIYF.

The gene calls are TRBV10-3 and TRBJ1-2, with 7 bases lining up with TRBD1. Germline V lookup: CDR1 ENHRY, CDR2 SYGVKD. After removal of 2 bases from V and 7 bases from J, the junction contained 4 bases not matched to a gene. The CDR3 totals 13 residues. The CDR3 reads CAISETRDSGYTF. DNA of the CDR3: TGTGCCATCAGTGAGACCCGGGACAGTGGCTACACCTTC.

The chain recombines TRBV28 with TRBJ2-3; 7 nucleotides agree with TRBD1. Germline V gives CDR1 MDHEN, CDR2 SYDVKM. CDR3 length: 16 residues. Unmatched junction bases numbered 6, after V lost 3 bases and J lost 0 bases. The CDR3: CASSFLGGRSTDTQYF. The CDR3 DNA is TGTGCCAGCAGTTTCTTAGGGGGCCGTAGCACAGATACGCAGTATTTT.

Written as DNA, the CDR3 is TGTGCCAGCAGTCCTAGAGCGGTCCCGAACACCGGGGAGCTGTTTTTT. Protein: CASSPRAVPNTGELFF. This sequence joins TRBV27 and TRBJ2-2; tentative D call: TRBD2 (5 bases). CDR3 size: 16 residues. The germline V gene has CDR1 MNHEY and CDR2 SMNVEV (reference sequence). Trimming left V 5 bases short and J 0 bases short, with 13 bases between.

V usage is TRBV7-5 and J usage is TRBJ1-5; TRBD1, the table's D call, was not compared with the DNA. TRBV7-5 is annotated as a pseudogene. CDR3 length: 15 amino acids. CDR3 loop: CARSQGAQANQPQHF. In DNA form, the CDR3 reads TGTGCCAGAAGCCAGGGGGCCCAGGCCAATCAGCCCCAGCATTTT.

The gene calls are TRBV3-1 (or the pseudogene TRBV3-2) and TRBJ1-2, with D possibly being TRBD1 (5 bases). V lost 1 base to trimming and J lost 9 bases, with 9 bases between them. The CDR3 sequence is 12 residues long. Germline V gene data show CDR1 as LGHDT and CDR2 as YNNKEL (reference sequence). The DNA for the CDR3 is TGTGCCAGCAGCCAAGTCGACAGTAGCTACACCTTC. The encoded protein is CASSQVDSSYTF.

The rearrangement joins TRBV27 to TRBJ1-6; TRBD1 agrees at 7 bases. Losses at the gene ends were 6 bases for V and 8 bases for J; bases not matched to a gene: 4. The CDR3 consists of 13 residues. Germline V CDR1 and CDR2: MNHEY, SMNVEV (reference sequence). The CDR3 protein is CASSRGEYSPLHF. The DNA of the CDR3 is TGTGCCAGCAGCAGGGGGGAGTATTCACCCCTCCACTTT.

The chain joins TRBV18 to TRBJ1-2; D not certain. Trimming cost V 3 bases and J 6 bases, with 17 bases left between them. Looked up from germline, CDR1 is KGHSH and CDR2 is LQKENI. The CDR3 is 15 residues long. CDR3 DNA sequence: TGTGCCAGCTCACCTCCGATACGACACTCGCATGGCTACACCTTC. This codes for CASSPPIRHSHGYTF.

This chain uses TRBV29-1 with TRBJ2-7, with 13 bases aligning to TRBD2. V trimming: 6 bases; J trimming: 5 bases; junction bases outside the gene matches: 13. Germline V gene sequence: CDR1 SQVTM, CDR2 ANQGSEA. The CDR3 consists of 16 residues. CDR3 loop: CSVNYLTSGGNNEQYF. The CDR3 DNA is TGCAGCGTCAACTATTTGACTAGCGGGGGGAACAACGAGCAGTACTTC.

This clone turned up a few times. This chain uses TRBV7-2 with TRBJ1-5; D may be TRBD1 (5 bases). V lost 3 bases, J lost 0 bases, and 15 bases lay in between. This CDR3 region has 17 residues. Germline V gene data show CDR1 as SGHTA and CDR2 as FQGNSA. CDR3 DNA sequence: TGTGCCAGCAGCTTCGACAGAACACATTATAGCAATCAGCCCCAGCATTTT. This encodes CASSFDRTHYSNQPQHF.

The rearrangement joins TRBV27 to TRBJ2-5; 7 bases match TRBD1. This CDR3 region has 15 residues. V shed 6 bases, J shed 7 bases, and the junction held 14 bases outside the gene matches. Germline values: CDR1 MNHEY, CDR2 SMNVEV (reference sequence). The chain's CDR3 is CASRPRQGSLGTQYF. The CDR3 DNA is TGTGCCAGCAGACCTCGACAGGGATCCCTGGGGACCCAGTACTTC.

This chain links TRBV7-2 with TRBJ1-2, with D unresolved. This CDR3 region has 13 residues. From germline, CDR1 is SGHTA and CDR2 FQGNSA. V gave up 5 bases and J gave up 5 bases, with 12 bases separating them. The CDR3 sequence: CASSPLPDYGYTF. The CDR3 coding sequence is TGTGCCAGCAGCCCTTTACCAGATTATGGCTACACCTTC.

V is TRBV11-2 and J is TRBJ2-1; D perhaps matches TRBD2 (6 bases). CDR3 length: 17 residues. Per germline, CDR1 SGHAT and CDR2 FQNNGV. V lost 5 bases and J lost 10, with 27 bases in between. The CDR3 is CASSPQQITGTYREQFF. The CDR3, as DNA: TGTGCCAGCAGCCCACAACAGATAACCGGGACTTATAGGGAGCAGTTCTTC.

CDR3 bases: TGTGCCAGTAGAAAACAGGGATACGAGCAGTACTTC. Residues: CASRKQGYEQYF. J is TRBJ2-7 and V is TRBV19; the D gene is possibly TRBD1 (6 bases). The germline V gene has CDR1 LNHDA and CDR2 SQIVND (reference sequence). The CDR3 has 12 residues. Trimming shortened V by 6 bases and J by 4 bases, and 10 bases separated the two germline ends. The full variable domain, with the rest looked up from reference TRBV19 and TRBJ2-7, is DGGITQSPKYLFRKEGQNVTLSCEQNLNHDAMYWYRQDPGQGLRLIYYSQIVNDFQKGDIAEGYSVSREKKESFPLTVTSAQKNPTAFYLCASRKQGYEQYFGPGTRLTVT.

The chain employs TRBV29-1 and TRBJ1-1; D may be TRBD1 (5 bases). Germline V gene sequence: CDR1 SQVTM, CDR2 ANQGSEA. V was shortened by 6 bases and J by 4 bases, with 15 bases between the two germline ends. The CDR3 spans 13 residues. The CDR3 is CSVRGWGGTEAFF. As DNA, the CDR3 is TGCAGCGTACGGGGCTGGGGGGGCACTGAAGCTTTCTTT.

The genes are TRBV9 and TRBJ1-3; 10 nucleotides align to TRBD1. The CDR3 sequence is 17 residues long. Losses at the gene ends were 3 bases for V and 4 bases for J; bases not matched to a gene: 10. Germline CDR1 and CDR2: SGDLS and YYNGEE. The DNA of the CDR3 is TGTGCCAGCAGCGAGACCGGGACAGGGGCTTGGGGAAACACCATATATTTT. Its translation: CASSETGTGAWGNTIYF.

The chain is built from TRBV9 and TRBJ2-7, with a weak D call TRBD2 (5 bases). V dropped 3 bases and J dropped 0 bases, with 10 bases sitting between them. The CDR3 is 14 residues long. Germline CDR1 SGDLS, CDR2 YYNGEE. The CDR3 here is CASSGSSSSYEQYF. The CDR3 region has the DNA TGTGCCAGCAGCGGTTCTAGCAGCTCCTACGAGCAGTACTTC.

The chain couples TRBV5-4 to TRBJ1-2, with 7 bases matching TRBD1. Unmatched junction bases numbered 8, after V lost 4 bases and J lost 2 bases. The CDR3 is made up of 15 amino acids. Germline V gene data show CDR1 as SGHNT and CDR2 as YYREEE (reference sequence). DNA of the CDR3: TGTGCCAGCAGCCTAACGACAGGGTCGAACTATGGCTACACCTTC. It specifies CASSLTTGSNYGYTF.